This T cell receptor (beta chain) appears in the sequencing data of a study of OX40 agonist ivuxolimab in advanced cancers. The overall study: Patients were given ivuxolimab, an antibody that agonizes OX40 (CD134).

V shed 0 bases and J 1 base; nucleotides not matched to a gene: 7. Germline CDR1 and CDR2: SQVTM and ANQGSEA. This CDR3 has 16 residues. Sequenced by immunoSEQ multiplex PCR; TCRdb stores in-frame clones only, minus some. The repertoire holds some 70,000 clones, around 86% seen once, with 0.75% in the top ten. This TCR derives from an adult with an advanced solid tumor such as melanoma, head and neck, liver or kidney cancer. The input for sequencing was CD4+ or CD8+ T cells sorted from blood, taken in a trial of the OX40 agonist ivuxolimab. The chain employs TRBV29-1 and TRBJ1-2, with TRBD1 matching over 8 bases. The CDR3 spells CSVEDLPGGFNYGYTF. The CDR3 nucleotides are TGCAGCGTTGAAGATCTTCCAGGGGGCTTTAACTATGGCTACACCTTC.